What follows are 16 T cell receptor beta chains derived from one specimen sequenced in a study of spatial heterogeneity in lung cancer. Documented time point: sample taken at primary tumor resection. Whole RNA was taken from tumor, nontumor lung or frozen PBMC; it was then sequenced unsorted. TCRdb reprocessed the 5' RACE reads with MiXCR, giving one entry per CDR3 protein. The sample carries 50,000 to 55,000 distinct CDR3 sequences, around 6.7% recorded once. The specimen was PBMCs, collected at surgery. All receptors come from a female donor with early-stage non-small cell lung cancer.

This clonotype appeared many times. J is TRBJ2-3 and V is TRBV28, with TRBD1 matching 10 bases. The J segment lost 5 bases and the V segment lost 8 bases, leaving 4 bases of the junction unmatched. The length of the CDR3 is 13 residues. Germline-derived CDR1 and CDR2 are MDHEN and SYDVKM. CDR3 protein: CASGTGDRDTQYF. In DNA form, the CDR3 reads TGTGCCAGCGGGACAGGGGATAGAGATACGCAGTATTTT.

The table lists this clonotype with many counts. V gene TRBV29-1 combines with J gene TRBJ2-5; perhaps D is TRBD1 or TRBD2 (5 bases each). The germline V gene has CDR1 SQVTM and CDR2 ANQGSEA. Between the trimmed V and J ends, which lost 7 bases and 5 bases, there was a span of 20 bases. The length of the CDR3 is 14 residues. The CDR3 reads CSANRIRGGETQYF. DNA of the CDR3: TGCAGCGCTAACAGGATTCGGGGTGGTGAGACCCAGTACTTC.

This clonotype was counted only a few times. The DNA for the CDR3 is TGTGCCAGCAGCTTAAGCAGGGGGCGGGGACAGCCCCAGCATTTT. Residues: CASSLSRGRGQPQHF. This chain joins TRBV7-3 and TRBJ1-5; TRBD1 aligns across 8 bases. The CDR3 totals 15 residues. Germline assignment: CDR1 SGHTA and CDR2 FQGTGA. V trimming: 1 base; J trimming: 7 bases; junction bases outside the gene matches: 6. The variable domain in full, with the rest retrieved from reference TRBV7-3 and TRBJ1-5, is GAGVSQTPSNKVTEKGKYVELRCDPISGHTALYWYRQSLGQGPEFLIYFQGTGAADDSGLPNDRFFAVRPEGSVSTLKIQRTERGDSAVYLCASSLSRGRGQPQHFGDGTRLSIL.

This chain joins TRBV2 and TRBJ2-2; no clear D gene. The ends were cut back, 0 bases at V and 4 bases at J, with 12 bases in the middle. The CDR3 totals 16 residues. From germline, CDR1 is SNHLY and CDR2 FYNNEI. The CDR3 spells CASSEARRRGTGELFF. CDR3 sequence (DNA): TGTGCCAGCAGTGAAGCGCGTCGGCGTGGCACCGGGGAGCTGTTTTTT.

This clonotype has ten or more counts. V usage is TRBV5-6 and J usage is TRBJ2-3, with D uncertain. The V end lost 0 bases, the J end lost 1 base, and 12 bases lay between the germline ends. The CDR3 consists of 16 residues. CDR1 is SGHDT, CDR2 YYEEEE, per germline. As DNA, the CDR3 is TGTGCCAGCAGCTTGGCCAATCCTGCAGGCACAGATACGCAGTATTTT. Protein product: CASSLANPAGTDTQYF. Full variable domain (remainder filled in from reference TRBV5-6 and TRBJ2-3): DAGVTQSPTHLIKTRGQQVTLRCSPKSGHDTVSWYQQALGQGPQFIFQYYEEEERQRGNFPDRFSGHQFPNYSSELNVNALLLGDSALYLCASSLANPAGTDTQYFGPGTRLTVL.

This clonotype was observed many times. The V call is TRBV20-1, the J call TRBJ2-1; perhaps D is TRBD1 or TRBD2 (5 bases each). Germline loops: CDR1 DFQATT, CDR2 SNEGSKA (reference sequence). V lost 3 bases, J lost 8 bases, and 17 bases lay in between. The CDR3 runs 14 residues. The CDR3 DNA sequence: TGCAGTGCTAGTTCCGGGGCCCATGGGCATGAGCAGTTCTTC. Encoded protein: CSASSGAHGHEQFF.

The chain has TRBV18 and TRBJ2-3, with D perhaps matching TRBD2 (6 bases). The V gene's germline CDR1 is KGHSH and CDR2 LQKENI. This CDR3 region has 16 residues. V was pared by 6 bases and J by 0 bases, with 16 bases between. Written as DNA, the CDR3 is TGTGCCAGCTCTCCTTTCTCGGGGGACAGCACAGATACGCAGTATTTT. Translating gives CASSPFSGDSTDTQYF.

This clonotype was recorded at least ten times. The DNA for the CDR3 is TGTGCCAGCAGCCAGGGCCCAAACCCCAATCAGCCCCAGCATTTT. Translating gives CASSQGPNPNQPQHF. The gene calls are TRBV3-1 and TRBJ1-5; the D is unclear. V lost 3 bases to trimming and J lost 3 bases, with 12 bases between them. The CDR3 totals 15 residues. The V gene's germline CDR1 is LGHDT and CDR2 YNNKEL (reference sequence).

The chain couples TRBV24-1 to TRBJ2-1, with 10 nucleotides matching TRBD2. CDR1 and CDR2 from the germline V gene are KGHDR and SFDVKD. This CDR3 spans 16 amino acids. Trimming removed 3 bases from V and 8 bases from J; junction bases left unmatched: 9. The CDR3 coding sequence is TGTGCCACCAGTGATGGTAGGAAGGGGACTAGCGATGAGCAGTTCTTC. The encoded protein is CATSDGRKGTSDEQFF.

This clonotype has a count of ten or more. This chain connects TRBV11-2 to TRBJ2-4; weak D call: TRBD2 (5 bases). CDR1 and CDR2 from the germline V gene are SGHAT and FQNNGV. V was trimmed by 4 bases and J by 9 bases, leaving 10 bases between them. The CDR3 extends over 12 amino acids. In nucleotides, the CDR3 is TGTGCCAGCAGCTCCGGAGGAGGCATTCAGTACTTC. It codes for CASSSGGGIQYF.

This clonotype was seen a handful of times. J is TRBJ2-3 and V is TRBV11-3, with a possible D match to TRBD2 (6 bases). This CDR3 has 13 amino acids. Trimming pared 1 base from V and 7 bases from J, leaving 9 bases between. Germline values: CDR1 SGHNT, CDR2 YENEEA. In DNA, the CDR3 is TGTGCCAGCAGCTTAGGGAGGGATCATACGCAGTATTTT. Translation gives CASSLGRDHTQYF.

This clonotype was seen many times. The chain joins TRBV24-1 to TRBJ2-5; either TRBD1 or TRBD2 may supply D (6 bases each). The CDR3 extends over 15 amino acids. Germline-derived CDR1 and CDR2 are KGHDR and SFDVKD. The ends were cut back, 6 bases at V and 2 bases at J, with 15 bases in the middle. The CDR3 loop is CATSRRGTGQETQYF. The CDR3 DNA sequence: TGTGCCACCAGTCGGAGGGGGACGGGACAAGAGACCCAGTACTTC.

This clonotype occurred many times. V and J are TRBV29-1 and TRBJ1-1, with 10 nucleotides matching TRBD1. Germline V gene data show CDR1 as SQVTM and CDR2 as ANQGSEA. This CDR3 is built from 12 residues. CDR3 nucleotide sequence: TGCAGTACACGGACAGGGGGTACTGAAGCTTTCTTT. Amino acids: CSTRTGGTEAFF.

This clonotype was seen many times. The rearrangement joins TRBV7-9 to TRBJ2-4, with 11 bases matching TRBD2. The CDR3 has 18 amino acids. After removal of 3 bases from V and 0 bases from J, the junction contained 7 bases not matched to a gene. CDR1 and CDR2 from the germline V gene are SEHNR and FQNEAQ (reference sequence). This CDR3 is CASSFRTTSGVAKNIQYF. CDR3 in DNA: TGTGCCAGCAGCTTCCGTACGACTAGCGGGGTAGCCAAAAACATTCAGTACTTC. The full variable domain, in which reference TRBV7-9 and TRBJ2-4 provide the parts outside the CDR3, is DTGVSQNPRHKITKRGQNVTFRCDPISEHNRLYWYRQTLGQGPEFLTYFQNEAQLEKSRLLSDRFSAERPKGSFSTLEIQRTEQGDSAMYLCASSFRTTSGVAKNIQYFGAGTRLSVL.

This clonotype was found many times. V usage is TRBV24-1 and J usage is TRBJ2-1, with 8 bases matching TRBD1. Germline V gene lookup returns CDR1 KGHDR and CDR2 SFDVKD. The junction had 6 bases not matched to a gene; V was cut back by 4 bases and J by 8 bases. The CDR3 runs to 14 residues. CDR3 sequence reads: CATSDRTGTYEQFF. The CDR3 DNA is TGTGCCACCAGTGACCGGACAGGGACCTATGAGCAGTTCTTC.

There are many counts of this clonotype. The chain carries TRBV20-1 and TRBJ2-7; 7 positions agree with TRBD1. This CDR3 contains 15 residues. Unmatched junction bases numbered 10, after V lost 3 bases and J lost 2 bases. CDR1 is DFQATT, CDR2 SNEGSKA, per germline (reference sequence). The CDR3 here is CSARETGQGTYEQYF. DNA for the CDR3: TGCAGTGCTAGGGAGACAGGGCAGGGGACCTACGAGCAGTACTTC.